The 24 T cell receptor beta chains given below trace back to one sample, sequenced in a study of T cells in Graves' hyperthyroidism and ophthalmopathy. From RNA transcripts, TCR beta CDR3 regions were amplified. Using the HTBI primer set, a first-round RT-PCR was run on the TCR CDR3. TCRdb reprocessed the multiplex PCR reads with MiXCR, giving one entry per CDR3 protein. Among around 620,000 distinct CDR3 sequences listed, around 46% were seen once. The sample taken for sequencing was peripheral blood or thyroid tissue (not recorded which). These receptors came from an adult woman with Graves' disease, either hyperthyroidism or ophthalmopathy (not recorded which).

There are many counts of this clonotype. The DNA for the CDR3 is TGTGCCAGCAGTGAAAGCGGGGGATGGCAGCCCCAGCATTTT. Amino acid sequence: CASSESGGWQPQHF. The chain has TRBV6-1 and TRBJ1-5; D perhaps matches TRBD1 (5 bases). The CDR3 consists of 14 residues. V dropped 2 bases and J dropped 7 bases, with 12 bases sitting between them. The germline gives CDR1 MNHNS, CDR2 SASEGT.

This clonotype has a handful of counts. The gene calls are TRBV6-5 and TRBJ2-2, with 15 bases matching TRBD2. Germline V gene sequence: CDR1 MNHEY, CDR2 SVGAGI. CDR3 size: 17 residues. Trimming took 5 bases from V and 5 from J; bases not matched to a gene: 6. As DNA, the CDR3 is TGTGCCAGCAGTAAGGGACTAGCGGGAGGAGTAACCGGGGAGCTGTTTTTT. It is translated as CASSKGLAGGVTGELFF.

This clonotype turned up a few times. The chain carries TRBV4-1 and TRBJ1-4; D perhaps matches TRBD1 (6 bases). V was cut by 7 bases and J by 6 bases, with 15 bases left in between. The germline V gene encodes CDR1 MGHRA and CDR2 YSYEKL. The CDR3 runs 14 residues. The CDR3 protein is CASNPVEGDEKLFF. The CDR3 DNA sequence: TGCGCCAGCAACCCCGTAGAGGGGGATGAAAAACTGTTTTTT.

This clonotype has ten or more counts. CDR3 coding DNA: TGTGCCACCAGTGACCCCGGATGGGGGGAGACCCAGTACTTC. Translation: CATSDPGWGETQYF. This chain uses TRBV24-1 with TRBJ2-5; D is tentatively TRBD1 or TRBD2 (5 bases each). The CDR3 is 14 residues long. The germline V gene has CDR1 KGHDR and CDR2 SFDVKD. Trimming shortened V by 4 bases and J by 5 bases, and 13 bases separated the two germline ends.

J is TRBJ1-2 and V is TRBV30, with 7 bases that match TRBD1. The germline gives CDR1 GTSNPN, CDR2 SVGIG (reference sequence). CDR3 length: 12 amino acids. V lost 4 bases and J lost 7; bases outside the gene matches: 6. The CDR3 sequence: CAWTPGQVGYTF. The CDR3 DNA sequence: TGTGCCTGGACCCCTGGACAGGTTGGCTACACCTTC.

This rearrangement joins TRBV5-1 to TRBJ1-5, with D unresolved. The germline V and J ends were trimmed by 7 bases and 2 bases, with 10 bases remaining between them. The length of the CDR3 is 13 residues. Germline CDR1 and CDR2: SGHRS and YFSETQ. The CDR3 coding sequence is TGCGCCAGCGGCCCGGACGGCAATCAGCCCCAGCATTTT. Translated: CASGPDGNQPQHF.

This clonotype has at least ten counts. The rearrangement joins TRBV5-1 to TRBJ2-7; D gene unclear. The CDR3 has 13 residues. V was cut by 0 bases and J by 2 bases, with 6 bases left in between. In germline, CDR1 is SGHRS, CDR2 YFSETQ. Written as DNA, the CDR3 is TGCGCCAGCAGCTTGGAGGCAACCTACGAGCAGTACTTC. Its translation is CASSLEATYEQYF.

The rearrangement links TRBV6-2 or TRBV6-3 to TRBJ2-5; 8 bases fit TRBD2. The CDR3 has 14 residues. CDR1 is MNHEY, CDR2 SVGEGT, per germline. CDR3 amino acids: CARDPREGRETQYF. The DNA for the CDR3 is TGTGCTAGAGATCCCCGGGAGGGCAGGGAGACCCAGTACTTC.

Ten or more counts support this clonotype. At one end, the junction sequence differs from germline, possibly due to a read error. The V and J genes are TRBV7-7 and TRBJ2-5, with a possible D match to TRBD1 (5 bases). Germline V lookup: CDR1 SSHAT, CDR2 FNYEAQ (reference sequence). The CDR3 has 15 residues. The CDR3 DNA follows: TGTGCTAGCAGCCGTAGACCGGTAGGGGCGGAGACCCAGTACTTC. Its translation is CASSRRPVGAETQYF.

A note on this clonotype: The junction departs from germline at one end; a sequencing error may be responsible. The V and J genes are TRBV10-2 and TRBJ1-1, with D unclear. Germline lookup yields CDR1 WSHSY and CDR2 SAAADI. The CDR3 totals 14 residues. For the CDR3, the DNA is TGTGCCAGCAGCGTAGGACGGGTAGACACTGAAGCTTTCTTT. Its protein product is CASSVGRVDTEAFF.

In this sample, this clonotype turned up many times. The V and J genes are TRBV9 and TRBJ1-6, with 7 bases aligning to TRBD1. Germline CDR1 and CDR2: SGDLS and YYNGEE. The CDR3 loop spans 14 amino acids. V was pared by 4 bases and J by 8 bases, with 6 bases of the junction left unmatched. CDR3: CASSTGTADSPLHF. CDR3 coding DNA: TGTGCCAGCAGCACAGGGACAGCGGATTCACCCCTCCACTTT.

This clonotype was picked up many times. The V call is TRBV11-1, the J call TRBJ1-1; no clear D. CDR1 and CDR2 from the germline V gene are SGHAT and FQDESV (reference sequence). The CDR3 is 14 residues long. V lost 5 bases to trimming and J lost 4 bases, with 14 bases between them. CDR3 coding DNA: TGTGCCAGCAGCCTCCGTATTGTAGTCACTGAAGCTTTCTTT. Protein product: CASSLRIVVTEAFF. Full variable domain (outside the CDR3, taken from reference TRBV11-1 and TRBJ1-1): EAEVAQSPRYKITEKSQAVAFWCDPISGHATLYWYRQILGQGPELLVQFQDESVVDDSQLPKDRFSAERLKGVDSTLKIQPAELGDSAMYLCASSLRIVVTEAFFGQGTRLTVV.

The chain employs TRBV20-1 and TRBJ1-1; tentative D call: TRBD1 (5 bases). Germline V gene lookup returns CDR1 DFQATT and CDR2 SNEGSKA (reference sequence). This CDR3 contains 14 residues. Trimming left V 5 bases short and J 0 bases short, with 13 bases between. CDR3 bases: TGCAGTGCTGGAACCGGGACCTTGAACACTGAAGCTTTCTTT. Its translation: CSAGTGTLNTEAFF.

This clonotype has a count of ten or more. The genes are TRBV7-2 and TRBJ2-7; D gene unclear. V was cut by 4 bases and J by 2 bases, with 12 bases left in between. Germline CDR1 is SGHTA and CDR2 is FQGNSA. The CDR3 length is 14 residues. DNA of the CDR3: TGTGCCAGCAGCTCCGGTGCAGCTACCTACGAGCAGTACTTC. Its protein product is CASSSGAATYEQYF. The whole variable domain, filled in from reference TRBV7-2 and TRBJ2-7, reads GAGVSQSPSNKVTEKGKDVELRCDPISGHTALYWYRQSLGQGLEFLIYFQGNSAPDKSGLPSDRFSAERTGGSVSTLTIQRTQQEDSAVYLCASSSGAATYEQYFGPGTRLTVT.

The chain combines TRBV29-1 with TRBJ1-2, with 7 bases lining up with TRBD1. Germline CDR1 and CDR2: SQVTM and ANQGSEA. The ends lost 2 bases at V and 4 bases at J; junction bases unmatched: 16. There are 17 residues in the CDR3. The CDR3 bases are TGCAGCGTTGAAAGGCCAGGGGGAGAGGCCCCTTTCTATGGCTACACCTTC. Protein sequence: CSVERPGGEAPFYGYTF. The full variable domain, completed using reference TRBV29-1 and TRBJ1-2, is SAVISQKPSRDICQRGTSLTIQCQVDSQVTMMFWYRQQPGQSLTLIATANQGSEATYESGFVIDKFPISRPNLTFSTLTVSNMSPEDSSIYLCSVERPGGEAPFYGYTFGSGTRLTVV.

This chain connects TRBV12-3 or TRBV12-4 to TRBJ2-2, with D unclear. The V gene lost 0 bases and the J gene lost 5 bases, with 13 bases spanning the gap. The CDR3 is 16 residues long. CDR3 sequence reads: CASSLARIEITGELFF. The CDR3 DNA reads TGTGCCAGCAGTTTAGCGAGGATTGAAATAACCGGGGAGCTGTTTTTT.

This clonotype was detected many times. CDR3 loop: CASSPQTGGWNTEAFF. In DNA, the CDR3 is TGTGCCAGCAGCCCCCAGACAGGGGGGTGGAACACTGAAGCTTTCTTT. The chain has TRBV7-8 and TRBJ1-1; 9 nucleotides align to TRBD1. The CDR3 loop spans 16 amino acids. The V gene's germline CDR1 is SGHVS and CDR2 FQNEAQ. V dropped 5 bases and J dropped 1; count of bases not matched to a gene: 8.

The V call is TRBV25-1, the J call TRBJ1-1; D is unclear. Trimming took 2 bases from V and 5 from J, leaving 9 bases between them. Germline lookup yields CDR1 MGHDK and CDR2 SYGVNS. The length of the CDR3 is 13 residues. The CDR3, as DNA: TGTGCCAGCAGTGAACTGGCAGTAACTGAAGCTTTCTTT. It is translated as CASSELAVTEAFF.

The genes are TRBV7-9 and TRBJ1-2, with D perhaps matching TRBD1 (5 bases). V lost 3 bases and J lost 8, with 19 bases in between. This CDR3 spans 15 amino acids. Germline V gene sequence: CDR1 SEHNR, CDR2 FQNEAQ (reference sequence). The CDR3 here is CASSFLAGASAGYTF. The DNA for the CDR3 is TGTGCCAGCAGCTTCCTCGCTGGGGCATCCGCCGGCTACACCTTC.

This clonotype was seen a few times. This rearrangement joins TRBV28 to TRBJ2-5; D ambiguous. Germline V gene sequence: CDR1 MDHEN, CDR2 SYDVKM. Trimming pared 5 bases from V and 4 bases from J, leaving 17 bases between. This CDR3 spans 15 amino acids. CDR3 sequence reads: CASSPYESLRETQYF. The CDR3 DNA reads TGTGCCAGCAGTCCCTACGAGTCCCTTCGAGAGACCCAGTACTTC.

Notes on this clonotype: A clone one base away is much larger, so this may be a read error. The V call is TRBV5-8, the J call TRBJ2-5; tentatively, D is TRBD1 (6 bases). CDR1 SGHTS and CDR2 YDEGEE come from the germline V gene. The CDR3 is 14 residues long. The germline V and J ends were trimmed by 4 bases and 10 bases, with 20 bases remaining between them. CDR3 in DNA: TGTGCCAGCAGCCCCGGACAGAGCAGGTCGTTCCAGTACTTC. This translates into CASSPGQSRSFQYF. Variable domain in full (rest from reference TRBV5-8 and TRBJ2-5): EAGVTQSPTHLIKTRGQQATLRCSPISGHTSVYWYQQALGLGLQFLLWYDEGEERNRGNFPPRFSGRQFPNYSSELNVNALELEDSALYLCASSPGQSRSFQYFGPGTRLLVL.

The chain links TRBV7-2 to TRBJ2-7; maybe TRBD2 (5 bases). From germline, CDR1 is SGHTA and CDR2 FQGNSA. CDR3 length: 15 amino acids. V shed 6 bases and J shed 2 bases, with 17 bases lying between them. In DNA form, the CDR3 reads TGTGCCAGCAGTGCTAGGTCGGGAAAAACCTACGAGCAGTACTTC. Translating it yields CASSARSGKTYEQYF. The entire variable domain, with the rest obtained from reference TRBV7-2 and TRBJ2-7, is as follows: GAGVSQSPSNKVTEKGKDVELRCDPISGHTALYWYRQSLGQGLEFLIYFQGNSAPDKSGLPSDRFSAERTGGSVSTLTIQRTQQEDSAVYLCASSARSGKTYEQYFGPGTRLTVT.

This clonotype was recorded many times. The V call is TRBV7-9, the J call TRBJ2-7; D is unclear. Germline V gene lookup returns CDR1 SEHNR and CDR2 FQNEAQ (reference sequence). The V gene lost 4 bases and the J gene lost 0 bases, with 4 bases spanning the gap. This CDR3 contains 12 residues. The CDR3 reads CASSSPSYEQYF. The DNA of the CDR3 is TGTGCCAGCAGCTCACCCTCCTACGAGCAGTACTTC.

This clonotype was detected ten times or more. The V gene is TRBV11-2, the J gene TRBJ1-4, with D unclear. Per the germline V gene, CDR1 is SGHAT and CDR2 is FQNNGV. V lost 3 bases, J lost 3 bases, and 8 bases lay in between. CDR3 length: 14 amino acids. CDR3 in amino acids: CASSFTVPNEKLFF. DNA for the CDR3: TGTGCCAGCAGCTTTACAGTCCCTAATGAAAAACTGTTTTTT.